The clone carrying this T cell receptor (beta chain) was seen ten or more times. What it recognizes is unknown. V was clipped by 4 bases and J by 0 bases, with 8 bases between them. The CDR3 is 14 amino acids. Thyroid surgery was performed in patients who had received no treatment beforehand. This entry belongs to a study of metastatic and nonmetastatic thyroid tumors. Turning to the study itself: A comparison of repertoires was made across blood and tumor or nodule tissue from malignant and benign thyroid patients.

Authors' data handling: To classify distant metastasis in papillary thyroid cancer, a model was built from CDR3 differences across clinicopathological groups. Using MiXCR, TCRdb reanalyzed the PCR reads. TCRdb, not the original authors, processed these V and J calls. The data contain roughly 30,000 clones, 20% to 25% of them singletons. Broader study findings: It was reported that TCR beta diversity was significantly higher in malignant thyroid tumors than benign nodules, in blood and tumor.

J is TRBJ2-3 and V is TRBV12-3 or TRBV12-4; possible D gene TRBD2, 5 bases. Source material: blood. The TCR comes from a female donor with papillary thyroid cancer or a benign thyroid nodule (not recorded which). Some clones in this sample may be carry-over from other donors' samples. CDR3 region: CASSSRASTDTQYF. CDR3 coding DNA: TGTGCCAGCAGTTCGCGGGCTAGCACAGATACGCAGTATTTT.